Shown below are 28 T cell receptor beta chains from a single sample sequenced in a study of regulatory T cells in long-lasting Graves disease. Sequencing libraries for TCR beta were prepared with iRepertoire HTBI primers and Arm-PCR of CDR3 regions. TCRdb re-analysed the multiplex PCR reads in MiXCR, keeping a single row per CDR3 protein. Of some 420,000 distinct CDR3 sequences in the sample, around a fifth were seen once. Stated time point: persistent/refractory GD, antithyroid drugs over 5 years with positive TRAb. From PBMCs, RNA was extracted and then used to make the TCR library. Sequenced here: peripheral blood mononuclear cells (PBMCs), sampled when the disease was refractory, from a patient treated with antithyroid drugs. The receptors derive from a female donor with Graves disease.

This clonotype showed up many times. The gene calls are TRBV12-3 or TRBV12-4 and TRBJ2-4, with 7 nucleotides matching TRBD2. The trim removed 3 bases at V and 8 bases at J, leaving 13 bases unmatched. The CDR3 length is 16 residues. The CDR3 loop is CASSFSRGTTKDIQYF. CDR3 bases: TGTGCCAGCAGTTTCAGTCGAGGGACTACCAAGGACATTCAGTACTTC.

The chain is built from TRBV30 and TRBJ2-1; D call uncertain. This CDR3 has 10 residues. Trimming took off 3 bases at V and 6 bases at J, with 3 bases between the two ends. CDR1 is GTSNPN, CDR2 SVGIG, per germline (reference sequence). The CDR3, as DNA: TGTGCCTGGAGCTTCAATGAGCAGTTCTTC. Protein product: CAWSFNEQFF.

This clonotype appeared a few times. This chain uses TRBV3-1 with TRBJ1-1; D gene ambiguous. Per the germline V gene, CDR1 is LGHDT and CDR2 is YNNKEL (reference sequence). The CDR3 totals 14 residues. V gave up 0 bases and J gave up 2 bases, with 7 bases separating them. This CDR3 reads CASSQDIANTEAFF. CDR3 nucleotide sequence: TGTGCCAGCAGCCAAGATATAGCCAACACTGAAGCTTTCTTT.

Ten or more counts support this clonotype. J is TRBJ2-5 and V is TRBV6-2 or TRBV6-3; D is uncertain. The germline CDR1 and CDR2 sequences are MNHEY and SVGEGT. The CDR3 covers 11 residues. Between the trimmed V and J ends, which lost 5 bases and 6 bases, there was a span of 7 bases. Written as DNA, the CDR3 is TGTGCCAGCAGTGACTTGAAGACCCAGTACTTC. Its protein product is CASSDLKTQYF.

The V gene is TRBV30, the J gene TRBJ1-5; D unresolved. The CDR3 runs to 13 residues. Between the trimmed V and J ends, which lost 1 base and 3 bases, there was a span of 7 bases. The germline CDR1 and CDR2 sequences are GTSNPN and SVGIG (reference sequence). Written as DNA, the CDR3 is TGTGCCTGGAGTGGTGGCTCCAATCAGCCCCAGCATTTT. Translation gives CAWSGGSNQPQHF.

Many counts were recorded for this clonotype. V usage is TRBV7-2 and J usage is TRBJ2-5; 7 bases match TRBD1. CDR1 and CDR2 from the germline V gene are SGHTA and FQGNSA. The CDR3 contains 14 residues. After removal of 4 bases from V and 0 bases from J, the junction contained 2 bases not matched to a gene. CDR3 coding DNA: TGTGCCAGCAGCTCCGGGACAGACCAAGAGACCCAGTACTTC. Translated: CASSSGTDQETQYF.

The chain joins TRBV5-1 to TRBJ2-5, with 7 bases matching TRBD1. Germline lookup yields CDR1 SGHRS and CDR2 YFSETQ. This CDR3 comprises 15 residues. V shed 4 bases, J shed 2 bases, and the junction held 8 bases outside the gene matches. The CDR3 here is CASSLAWGQQETQYF. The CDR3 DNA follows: TGCGCCAGCAGCCTCGCTTGGGGACAGCAAGAGACCCAGTACTTC.

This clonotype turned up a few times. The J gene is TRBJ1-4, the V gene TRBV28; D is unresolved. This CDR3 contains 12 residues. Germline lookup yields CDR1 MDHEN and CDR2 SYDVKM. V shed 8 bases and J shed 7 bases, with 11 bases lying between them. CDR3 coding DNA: TGTGCCAGCGGGGAGATGGGTGAAAAACTGTTTTTT. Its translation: CASGEMGEKLFF.

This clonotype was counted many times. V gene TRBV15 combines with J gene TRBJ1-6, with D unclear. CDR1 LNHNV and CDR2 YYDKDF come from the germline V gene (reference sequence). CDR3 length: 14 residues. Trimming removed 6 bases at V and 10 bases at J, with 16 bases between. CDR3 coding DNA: TGTGCCACCAGTTGGGTTCTGGATGACTCACCCCTCCACTTT. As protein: CATSWVLDDSPLHF.

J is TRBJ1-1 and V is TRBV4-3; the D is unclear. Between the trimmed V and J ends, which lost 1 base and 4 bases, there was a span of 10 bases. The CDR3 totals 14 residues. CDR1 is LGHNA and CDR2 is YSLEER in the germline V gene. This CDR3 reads CASSQGLAGTEAFF. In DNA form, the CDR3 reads TGCGCCAGCAGCCAAGGTCTGGCTGGCACTGAAGCTTTCTTT.

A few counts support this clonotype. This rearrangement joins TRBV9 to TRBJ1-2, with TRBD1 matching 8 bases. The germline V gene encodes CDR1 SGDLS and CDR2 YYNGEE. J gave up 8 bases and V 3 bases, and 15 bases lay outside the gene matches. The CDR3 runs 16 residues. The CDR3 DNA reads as TGTGCCAGCAGCGCCAATATGTTCAGGGGGCCGGGGGGCTACACCTTC. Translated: CASSANMFRGPGGYTF.

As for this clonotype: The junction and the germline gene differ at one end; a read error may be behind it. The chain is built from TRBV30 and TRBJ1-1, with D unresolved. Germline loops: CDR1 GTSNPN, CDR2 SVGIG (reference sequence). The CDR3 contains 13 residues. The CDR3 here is CAWVRIENTETFF. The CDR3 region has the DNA TGTGCCTGGGTCAGGATAGAGAACACTGAAACTTTCTTT.

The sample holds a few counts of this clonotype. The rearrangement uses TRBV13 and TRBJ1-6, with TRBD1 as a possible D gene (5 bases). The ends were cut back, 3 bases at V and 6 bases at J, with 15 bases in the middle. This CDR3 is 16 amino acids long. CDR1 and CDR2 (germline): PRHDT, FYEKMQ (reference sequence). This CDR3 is CASSFGTAGVNSPLHF. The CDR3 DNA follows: TGTGCCAGCAGCTTCGGGACGGCGGGGGTTAATTCACCCCTCCACTTT.

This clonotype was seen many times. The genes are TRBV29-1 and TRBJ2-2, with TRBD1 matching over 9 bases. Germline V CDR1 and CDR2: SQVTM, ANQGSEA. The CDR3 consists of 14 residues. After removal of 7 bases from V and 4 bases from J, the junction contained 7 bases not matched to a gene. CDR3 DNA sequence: TGCAGCGCGGACAGGGGTCAGGGCACCGGGGAGCTGTTTTTT. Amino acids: CSADRGQGTGELFF.

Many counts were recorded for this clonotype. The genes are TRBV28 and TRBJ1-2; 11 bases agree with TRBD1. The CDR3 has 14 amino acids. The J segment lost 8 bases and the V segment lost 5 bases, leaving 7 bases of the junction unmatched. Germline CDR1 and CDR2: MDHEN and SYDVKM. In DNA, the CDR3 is TGTGCCAGCAGTCTGGGACAGGGGGTAGACGGCTACACCTTC. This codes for CASSLGQGVDGYTF.

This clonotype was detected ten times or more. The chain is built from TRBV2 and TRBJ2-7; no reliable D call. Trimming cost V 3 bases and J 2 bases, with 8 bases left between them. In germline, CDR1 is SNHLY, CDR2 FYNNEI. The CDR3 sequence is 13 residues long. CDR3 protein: CASSDPATYEQYF. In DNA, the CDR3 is TGTGCCAGCAGTGATCCGGCAACCTACGAGCAGTACTTC. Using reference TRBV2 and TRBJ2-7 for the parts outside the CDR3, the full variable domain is EPEVTQTPSHQVTQMGQEVILRCVPISNHLYFYWYRQILGQKVEFLVSFYNNEISEKSEIFDDQFSVERPDGSNFTLKIRSTKLEDSAMYFCASSDPATYEQYFGPGTRLTVT.

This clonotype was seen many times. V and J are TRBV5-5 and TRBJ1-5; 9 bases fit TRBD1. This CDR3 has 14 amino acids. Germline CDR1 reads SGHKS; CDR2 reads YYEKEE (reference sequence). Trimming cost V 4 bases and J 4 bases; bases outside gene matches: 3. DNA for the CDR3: TGTGCCAGCAGCGTTGACAGGGGGAATCAGCCCCAGCATTTT. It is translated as CASSVDRGNQPQHF.

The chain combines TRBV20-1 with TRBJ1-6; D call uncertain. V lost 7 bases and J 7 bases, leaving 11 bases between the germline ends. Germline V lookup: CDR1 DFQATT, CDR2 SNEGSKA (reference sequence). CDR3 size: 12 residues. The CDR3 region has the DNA TGCAGTGGCCGGGGTAACAATTCACCCCTCCACTTT. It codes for CSGRGNNSPLHF.

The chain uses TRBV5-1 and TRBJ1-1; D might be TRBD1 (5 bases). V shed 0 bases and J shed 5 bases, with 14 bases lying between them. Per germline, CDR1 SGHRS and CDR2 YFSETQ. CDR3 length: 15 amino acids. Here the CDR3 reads CASSLDLGPGTEAFF. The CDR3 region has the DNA TGCGCCAGCAGCTTGGACCTGGGGCCGGGAACTGAAGCTTTCTTT.

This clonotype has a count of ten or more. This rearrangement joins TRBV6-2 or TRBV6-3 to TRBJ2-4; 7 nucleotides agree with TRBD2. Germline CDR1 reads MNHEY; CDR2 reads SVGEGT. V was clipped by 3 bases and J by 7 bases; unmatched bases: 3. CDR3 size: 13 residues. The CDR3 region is CASSYYSGNIQYF. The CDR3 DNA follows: TGTGCCAGCAGTTATTATAGCGGGAACATTCAGTACTTC.

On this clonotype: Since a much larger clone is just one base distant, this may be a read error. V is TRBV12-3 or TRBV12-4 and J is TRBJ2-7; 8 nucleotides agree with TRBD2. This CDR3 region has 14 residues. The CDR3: CVSSFASGSYEQYF. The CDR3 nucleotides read TGTGTCAGCAGTTTCGCCAGCGGGAGCTACGAGCAGTACTTC.

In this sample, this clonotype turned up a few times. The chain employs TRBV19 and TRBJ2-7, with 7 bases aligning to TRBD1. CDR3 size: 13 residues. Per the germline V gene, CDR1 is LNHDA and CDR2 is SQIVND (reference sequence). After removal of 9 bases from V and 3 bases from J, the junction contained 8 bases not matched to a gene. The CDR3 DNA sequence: TGTGCCAGCAGCTCTGACAGGGACTACGAGCAGTACTTC. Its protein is CASSSDRDYEQYF.

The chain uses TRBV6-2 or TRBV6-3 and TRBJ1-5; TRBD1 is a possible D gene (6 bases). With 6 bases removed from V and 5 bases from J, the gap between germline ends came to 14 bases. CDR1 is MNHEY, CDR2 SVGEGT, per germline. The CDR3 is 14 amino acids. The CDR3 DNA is TGTGCCAGCAGGACACGGGGGCCCGATCAGCCCCAGCATTTT. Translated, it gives CASRTRGPDQPQHF.

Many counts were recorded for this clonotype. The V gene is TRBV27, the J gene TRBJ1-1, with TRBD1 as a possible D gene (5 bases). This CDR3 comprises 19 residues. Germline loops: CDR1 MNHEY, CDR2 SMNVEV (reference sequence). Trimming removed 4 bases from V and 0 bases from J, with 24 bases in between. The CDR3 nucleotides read TGTGCCAGCAGTTCTGGGCTATCCGTCTTGAGAGGGGTGAACACTGAAGCTTTCTTT. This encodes CASSSGLSVLRGVNTEAFF.

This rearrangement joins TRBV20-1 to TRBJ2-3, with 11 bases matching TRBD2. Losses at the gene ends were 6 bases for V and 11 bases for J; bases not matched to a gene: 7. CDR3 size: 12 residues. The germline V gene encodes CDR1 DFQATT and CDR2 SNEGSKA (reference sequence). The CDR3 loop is CSARTSGQGQYF. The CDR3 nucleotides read TGCAGTGCGCGGACTAGCGGGCAGGGGCAGTATTTT.

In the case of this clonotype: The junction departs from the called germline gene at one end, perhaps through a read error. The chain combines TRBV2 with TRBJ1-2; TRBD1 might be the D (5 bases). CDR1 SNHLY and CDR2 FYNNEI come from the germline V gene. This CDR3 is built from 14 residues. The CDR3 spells CASQGPGLHYGHTF. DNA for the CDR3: TGTGCCAGCCAGGGCCCGGGGTTGCACTATGGCCACACCTTC.

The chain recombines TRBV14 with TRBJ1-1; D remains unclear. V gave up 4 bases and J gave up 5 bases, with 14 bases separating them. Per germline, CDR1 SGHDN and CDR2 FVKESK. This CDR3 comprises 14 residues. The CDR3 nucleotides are TGTGCCAGCAGCCCCCGTCCTCGACAAACTGAAGCTTTCTTT. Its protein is CASSPRPRQTEAFF.

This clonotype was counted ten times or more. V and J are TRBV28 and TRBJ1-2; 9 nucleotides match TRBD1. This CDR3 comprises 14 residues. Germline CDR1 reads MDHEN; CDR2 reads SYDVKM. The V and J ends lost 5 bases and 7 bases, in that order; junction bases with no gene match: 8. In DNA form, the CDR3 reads TGTGCCAGCAGTCCCGGACAGGGGATGGCTGGCTACACCTTC. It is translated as CASSPGQGMAGYTF.